The 3 T cell receptor beta chains presented below share a single source sample, sequenced in a study of CD8 T cells in ankylosing spondylitis. Study findings and constraints: Eight highly homologous variants formed a TCR beta motif that appeared characteristic of ankylosing spondylitis blood.

TCRdb re-derived calls from the 5' RACE reads in MiXCR, one entry per CDR3 protein. The sample consists of under 550,000 distinct CDR3 sequences, 20% to 30% of them appearing once. These receptors have no known antigen. Sequenced sample: blood, either unsorted or a sorted T cell fraction (not recorded which). Source of these receptors: a male donor with ankylosing spondylitis.

The rearrangement links TRBV20-1 to TRBJ1-3; no clear D gene. The CDR3 is 16 amino acids. In germline, CDR1 is DFQATT, CDR2 SNEGSKA (reference sequence). With 6 bases removed from V and 3 bases from J, the gap between germline ends came to 21 bases. The CDR3 loop reads CSAAGPRRSYGNTIYF. The CDR3 bases are TGCAGTGCCGCTGGCCCACGGCGGAGTTATGGAAACACCATATATTTT.

The chain couples TRBV3-1 to TRBJ1-1, with unresolved D. CDR1 and CDR2 from the germline V gene are LGHDT and YNNKEL (reference sequence). Deletions cut 3 bases from V and 4 bases from J, with 9 bases between. This CDR3 comprises 13 residues. The CDR3 here is CASSQGLSTEAFF. The CDR3, as DNA: TGTGCCAGCAGCCAGGGGTTGAGCACTGAAGCTTTCTTT.

This sequence joins TRBV20-1 and TRBJ2-5; D is perhaps TRBD1 or TRBD2 (5 bases each). Trimming took 3 bases from V and 2 from J, leaving 19 bases between them. This CDR3 is built from 16 residues. Germline values: CDR1 DFQATT, CDR2 SNEGSKA (reference sequence). The CDR3 nucleotides read TGCAGTGCTAGTCGGGGCTCCCAACCGCGACAAGAGACCCAGTACTTC. Residues: CSASRGSQPRQETQYF.